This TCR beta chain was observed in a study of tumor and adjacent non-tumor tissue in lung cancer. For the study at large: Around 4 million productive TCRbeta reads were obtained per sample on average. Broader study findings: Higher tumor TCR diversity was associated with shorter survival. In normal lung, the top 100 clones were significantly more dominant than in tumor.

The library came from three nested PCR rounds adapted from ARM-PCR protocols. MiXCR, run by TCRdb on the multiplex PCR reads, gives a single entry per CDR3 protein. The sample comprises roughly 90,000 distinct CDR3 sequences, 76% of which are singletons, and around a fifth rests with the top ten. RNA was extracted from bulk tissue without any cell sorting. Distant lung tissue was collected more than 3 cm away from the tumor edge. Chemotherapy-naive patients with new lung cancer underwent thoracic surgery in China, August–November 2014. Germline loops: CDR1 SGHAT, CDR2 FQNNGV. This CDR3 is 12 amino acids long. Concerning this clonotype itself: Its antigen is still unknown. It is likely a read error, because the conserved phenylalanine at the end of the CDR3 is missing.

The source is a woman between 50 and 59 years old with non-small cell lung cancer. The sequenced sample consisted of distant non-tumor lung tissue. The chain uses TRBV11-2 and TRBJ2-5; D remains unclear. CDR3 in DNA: TGTGCCAGTAGCTTAGATCAAAAGACCCAGTACTTA. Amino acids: CASSLDQKTQYL.